These 8 T cell receptor beta chains came from one sample sequenced in a study of shared clonotypes between healthy human individuals. TCRdb keeps only in-frame clones here, not all; method: immunoSEQ multiplex PCR. The sample lists around 500,000 clones, 79% occurring once. Sequenced sample: PBMCs. The receptors originated from a middle-aged woman in good health. Some clones in this sample may be carry-over from other donors' samples.

The V gene is TRBV11-2, the J gene TRBJ2-3; 7 bases align to TRBD2. The CDR3 contains 16 residues. The germline gives CDR1 SGHAT, CDR2 FQNNGV. The junction had 6 bases not matched to a gene; V was cut back by 1 base and J by 2 bases. The CDR3 loop is CASSLAGGRLTDTQYF. The CDR3 coding sequence is TGTGCCAGCAGCTTAGCCGGCGGGAGACTCACAGATACGCAGTATTTT.

This clone was counted only a few times. The chain employs TRBV5-1 and TRBJ2-5; D may be TRBD2 (5 bases). Per germline, CDR1 SGHRS and CDR2 YFSETQ. V was shortened by 0 bases and J by 4 bases, with 13 bases between the two germline ends. CDR3 length equals 15 residues. The CDR3 loop is CASSLGAGHGETQYF. The CDR3 DNA reads TGCGCCAGCAGCTTGGGGGCGGGCCACGGAGAGACCCAGTACTTC.

This clone was seen a single time. V usage is TRBV7-9 and J usage is TRBJ1-1; no definite D call. Germline V gives CDR1 SEHNR, CDR2 FQNEAQ (reference sequence). This CDR3 comprises 15 residues. The germline V and J ends were trimmed by 4 bases and 1 base, with 13 bases remaining between them. CDR3: CASSWSGLQNTEAFF. DNA for the CDR3: TGTGCCAGCAGCTGGTCCGGGCTCCAGAACACTGAAGCTTTCTTT.

This chain uses TRBV15 with TRBJ2-7, with 10 bases identical to TRBD2. The germline gives CDR1 LNHNV, CDR2 YYDKDF (reference sequence). Germline trimming cut 3 bases from V and 3 bases from J; bases unmatched to any gene: 5. The CDR3 runs 15 residues. CDR3 in DNA: TGTGCCACCAGCAGTAGGACTAGCGGAAACTACGAGCAGTACTTC. Amino acids: CATSSRTSGNYEQYF.

The gene calls are TRBV5-6 and TRBJ1-1, with D perhaps TRBD1 (5 bases). Germline loops: CDR1 SGHDT, CDR2 YYEEEE. The CDR3 sequence is 13 residues long. V was pared by 2 bases and J by 5 bases, with 10 bases between. In DNA form, the CDR3 reads TGTGCCAGCAGCTTTAGGGGTAAGACTGAAGCTTTCTTT. Protein: CASSFRGKTEAFF.

The V and J genes are TRBV15 and TRBJ2-3; TRBD2 might be the D (6 bases). This CDR3 is 16 amino acids long. V was trimmed by 9 bases and J by 4 bases, leaving 23 bases between them. The germline V gene has CDR1 LNHNV and CDR2 YYDKDF (reference sequence). CDR3 coding DNA: TGTGCCACTACTAACCCCGGGACTCCTACGGCAGATACGCAGTATTTT. Its translation is CATTNPGTPTADTQYF.

A note on this clone: This same CDR3 is encoded by further DNA sequences in the sample. V gene TRBV30 combines with J gene TRBJ2-3; perhaps D is TRBD1 or TRBD2 (5 bases each). Germline V gene data show CDR1 as GTSNPN and CDR2 as SVGIG (reference sequence). Trimming removed 5 bases at V and 0 bases at J, with 6 bases between. The CDR3 length is 12 residues. The CDR3 here is CAWGGSTDTQYF. The CDR3 nucleotides are TGTGCCTGGGGGGGAAGCACAGATACGCAGTATTTT.

The chain has TRBV5-1 and TRBJ1-1, with D hard to call. The V and J ends lost 4 bases and 1 base respectively, with 14 bases between them. Germline-derived CDR1 and CDR2 are SGHRS and YFSETQ. The CDR3 is made up of 15 amino acids. The CDR3 sequence: CASSPNGQANTEAFF. The CDR3, as DNA: TGCGCCAGCAGCCCTAATGGTCAGGCGAACACTGAAGCTTTCTTT.